A selection of T cell receptor beta chains follows, all from one sample in a study of shared clonotypes between healthy human individuals. TCRdb's copy holds only in-frame clones and misses some; the assay was immunoSEQ multiplex PCR. The data contain over a million clones, over 95% of them singletons. Sequenced: naive CD4+ T cells sorted from blood. These receptors all come from a man under 40 in good health. Both conserved end residues are part of each CDR3. D genes are given only for firm matches. Rows give clone size only sometimes, using once, few, many, or a class for an expanded clone.

j_call	d_call	v_call	clone_size	cdr3_nt	cdr3_aa
TRBJ2-1	.	TRBV6-1	.	TGTGCCAACGGACTGGACAGCCACAATGAGCAGTTCTTC	CANGLDSHNEQFF
TRBJ1-5	.	TRBV19	.	TGTGCCAGTAGTACCCGTCGCGGGAGCAATCAGCCCCAGCATTTT	CASSTRRGSNQPQHF
TRBJ2-7	.	TRBV9	once	TGTGCCAGCAGCGCCCGTGCAGGGGTGGCCTACGAGCAGTACTTC	CASSARAGVAYEQYF
TRBJ1-2	.	TRBV19	.	TGTGCCAGTAGTGCCCGACAGGTCACCGGGGGCTACACCTTC	CASSARQVTGGYTF
TRBJ1-1	.	TRBV5-1	.	TGCGCCAGCAGCTTGGAGGCAGGTCATTACACTGAAGCTTTCTTT	CASSLEAGHYTEAFF
TRBJ2-7	.	TRBV28	.	TGTGCCAGCGGCGGAGGGGCGGGGAGGTCCTACGAGCAGTACTTC	CASGGGAGRSYEQYF
TRBJ2-7	.	TRBV30	.	TGTGCCTCGGCCCCTAACCACAGGACTATCCGGCTCGAGCAGTACTTC	CASAPNHRTIRLEQYF
TRBJ1-5	.	TRBV28	.	TGTGCCAGCGTCCCCGGGGGGTTTCAGCCCCAGCATTTT	CASVPGGFQPQHF
TRBJ1-5	.	TRBV27	.	TGTGCCAGCAGTCCCCGGTATTTCGGGGGATCCAATCAGCCCCAGCATTTT	CASSPRYFGGSNQPQHF
TRBJ2-2	.	TRBV9	.	TGTGCCAGCAGCGTAGGATCACTAGCCGGGGAGCTGTTTTTT	CASSVGSLAGELFF
TRBJ2-2	.	TRBV6-5	once	TGTGCCAGCAGTTACTCGAGGGGAACCGGGGAGCTGTTTTTT	CASSYSRGTGELFF
TRBJ2-1	TRBD2	TRBV25-1	.	TGTGCCAGCAGTCCCACCTCGACTAGCGGCAATGAGCAGTTCTTC	CASSPTSTSGNEQFF
TRBJ2-5	TRBD2	TRBV5-4	.	TGTGCCAGCAGCGGGGGACTAGCGGGAGGAGTTAGGGAGACCCAGTACTTC	CASSGGLAGGVRETQYF
TRBJ2-4	.	TRBV12-2	once	TGTGCAAGTCGACGGACACAGGGGACTACGCGAGATCTAGCCAAAAACATTCAGTACTTC	CASRRTQGTTRDLAKNIQYF
TRBJ2-1	.	TRBV28	.	TGTGCCAGCAGTTTTCCGGGGTACGGCCACTACAATGAGCAGTTCTTC	CASSFPGYGHYNEQFF
TRBJ1-1	.	TRBV18	once	TGTGCCAGCTCACCTTTAGCTCCCGGGAGCCGGGGCGGCACTGAAGCTTTCTTT	CASSPLAPGSRGGTEAFF
TRBJ2-3	.	TRBV6-4	.	TGTGCCAGCAGTGACTTCGCAACCAGCACAGATACGCAGTATTTT	CASSDFATSTDTQYF
TRBJ2-1	TRBD2	TRBV9	.	TGTGCCAGCAGCGTAGCTACTAGCGGGAACAATGAGCAGTTCTTC	CASSVATSGNNEQFF
TRBJ2-4	.	TRBV11-2	.	TGTGCCAGCAGCCCGGGTTTAGGCAAAAACATTCAGTACTTC	CASSPGLGKNIQYF
TRBJ2-7	.	TRBV9	.	TGTGCCAGCAGCTCCCACCCGGGACCTTCCTACGAGCAGTACTTC	CASSSHPGPSYEQYF
TRBJ1-2	TRBD1	TRBV18	.	TGTGCCAGCTCACCGACAGGGATTGGGTATGGCTACACCTTC	CASSPTGIGYGYTF
TRBJ1-1	.	TRBV30	.	TGTGCCTGGAGTGTAACAGGCTTGAACACTGAAGCTTTCTTT	CAWSVTGLNTEAFF
TRBJ1-1	TRBD1	TRBV7-2	.	TGTGCCAGCAGCCCTACAGGGGTCGGGGCTGAAGCTTTCTTT	CASSPTGVGAEAFF
TRBJ2-3	TRBD1	TRBV9	.	TGTGCCAGCAGCGCTACTTCAGGGGGCTCCTTAGATACGCAGTATTTT	CASSATSGGSLDTQYF
TRBJ2-6	TRBD2	TRBV5-1	.	TGCGCCAGCAGCTTGGGTAGCGGGACTGGGGCCAACGTCCTGACTTTC	CASSLGSGTGANVLTF
TRBJ2-3	TRBD2	TRBV9	.	TGTGCCAGCAGCGCGCGCGGGAGAGCAGATACGCAGTATTTT	CASSARGRADTQYF
TRBJ2-6	.	TRBV19	.	TGTGCCAGTAAGCGGGCGAGCTCTGGGGCCAACGTCCTGACTTTC	CASKRASSGANVLTF
TRBJ2-5	.	TRBV10-1	.	TGCGCCAGCAGCCCCGTATGGGGAGAGACCCAGTACTTC	CASSPVWGETQYF
TRBJ2-3	.	TRBV4-1	.	TGCGCCAGCAGCCAAGGACGAATCGGGCCAGACGGATGTAGCACAGATACGCAGTATTTT	CASSQGRIGPDGCSTDTQYF
TRBJ1-5	.	TRBV25-1	few	TGTGCCAGCAGTGCGACCATGAATCAGCCCCAGCATTTT	CASSATMNQPQHF
TRBJ2-2	TRBD2	TRBV10-3	.	TGTGCCATCAGCCCTCCGGGAGGGCTTACAGGCGGGGAGCTGTTTTTT	CAISPPGGLTGGELFF
TRBJ2-7	TRBD2	TRBV6-5	once	TGTGCCAGCAGTTACTGGACTAGCGGGAATCACGAGCAGTACTTC	CASSYWTSGNHEQYF
TRBJ2-3	.	TRBV11-2	.	TGTGCCAGCAGCTTGGGGACAAGGGGGACAGATACGCAGTATTTT	CASSLGTRGTDTQYF